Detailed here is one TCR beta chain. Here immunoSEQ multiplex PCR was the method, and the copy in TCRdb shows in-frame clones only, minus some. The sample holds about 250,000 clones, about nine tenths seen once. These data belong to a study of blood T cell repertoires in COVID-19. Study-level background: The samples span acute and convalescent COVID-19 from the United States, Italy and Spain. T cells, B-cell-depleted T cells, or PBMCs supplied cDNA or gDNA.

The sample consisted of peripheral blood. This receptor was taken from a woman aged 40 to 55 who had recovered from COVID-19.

The CDR3 DNA sequence: TGTGCCAGCTCACCAGGGGGGAAGAACACTGAAGCTTTCTTT. This translates into CASSPGGKNTEAFF. The chain combines TRBV18 with TRBJ1-1, with D possibly being TRBD1 (5 bases). Trimming pared 2 bases from V and 1 base from J, leaving 8 bases between. This CDR3 comprises 14 residues. CDR1 and CDR2 from the germline V gene are KGHSH and LQKENI.